This is a list of T cell receptor beta chains from one sample in a study of CD8 T cells in Susac syndrome. TCRdb redid the calling of the immunoSEQ multiplex PCR reads with MiXCR, one entry per CDR3 protein. The data show 200,000 to 250,000 distinct CDR3 sequences, approximately 95% seen once. Material for sequencing was CD4+ T cells from PBMCs. The receptor source for this set is a human donor with multiple sclerosis. The CDR3 runs from the conserved cysteine through the conserved F or W. D genes are given only for firm matches. The size field is filled for only some rows; it gives once, few, many or a size class.

j_call clone_size v_call d_call cdr3_nt cdr3_aa
TRBJ2-3 - TRBV20-1 TRBD2 TGCAGTGCTAGGGCTAGCGGGGGAATAGATACGCAGTATTTT CSARASGGIDTQYF
TRBJ2-1 - TRBV9 - TGTGCCAGCAGCGTAGAGGCTAGCCGATCCCATGAGCAGTTCTTC CASSVEASRSHEQFF
TRBJ2-3 once TRBV29-1 - TGCAGCGTAGGGGGGCCTTTTGACACAGATACGCAGTATTTT CSVGGPFDTDTQYF
TRBJ2-3 - TRBV25-1 TRBD1 TGTGCCAGCAGTACCGGGACAGCTGGCACAGATACGCAGTATTTT CASSTGTAGTDTQYF
TRBJ2-5 - TRBV19 - TGTGCCAGTAAATGGACATCCGAAGAGACCCAGTACTTC CASKWTSEETQYF
TRBJ1-4 - TRBV30 TRBD1 TGTGCCTGGAGTTCTGACAGGGGGCACGGGAATAATGAAAAACTGTTTTTT CAWSSDRGHGNNEKLFF
TRBJ1-2 - TRBV20-1 - TGCAGTGCTCCAGCGGACAGAATCTATGGCTACACCTTC CSAPADRIYGYTF
TRBJ1-1 once TRBV12-3/TRBV12-4 - TGTGCCAGCAGTTTCGGGCTGAACACTGAAGCTTTCTTT CASSFGLNTEAFF
TRBJ2-2 - TRBV10-3 TRBD1 TGTGCCATCAATTACAGGGGGCAGGACACCGGGGAGCTGTTTTTT CAINYRGQDTGELFF
TRBJ1-2 - TRBV20-1 - TGCAGTGCTAGAGATCGGGACAATGGCTACACCTTC CSARDRDNGYTF
TRBJ2-2 - TRBV20-1 - TGCAGTGCTAGGGGGAGGAGCCGGAACACCGGGGAGCTGTTTTTT CSARGRSRNTGELFF
TRBJ2-2 - TRBV7-3 TRBD2 TGTGCCAGCAGCCCGACTAGCAAGGTCGGGGAGCTGTTTTTT CASSPTSKVGELFF
TRBJ1-2 - TRBV6-5 - TGTGCCAGCAGGGCGAGTGGCCCCTATGGCTACACCTTC CASRASGPYGYTF
TRBJ2-2 - TRBV11-2 - TGTGCCAGCAGCTTACAGAGGGGGTCCGGGGAGCTGTTTTTT CASSLQRGSGELFF
TRBJ2-3 - TRBV29-1 TRBD2 TGCAGCGTAGCGAGCGGGGGGACACTACGGACAGATACGCAGTATTTT CSVASGGTLRTDTQYF
TRBJ1-1 - TRBV29-1 - TGCAGCGTTGTTCGAGGGGCGAGCATTACTGAAGCTTTCTTT CSVVRGASITEAFF
TRBJ1-1 - TRBV3-1 - TGTGCCAGCAGCCCTCAGGGCCGGGGGAACACTGAAGCTTTCTTT CASSPQGRGNTEAFF
TRBJ2-6 - TRBV29-1 - TGCAGCGTGCAGCCCTCTGGGGCCAACGTCCTGACTTTC CSVQPSGANVLTF
TRBJ2-5 - TRBV2 - TGTGCCAGCAGTGAACTCACAATAGAGACCCAGTACTTC CASSELTIETQYF
TRBJ1-1 once TRBV19 - TGTGCCAGCTCACGGACCGAGTGGACTGAAGCTTTCTTT CASSRTEWTEAFF